Listed here are 30 T cell receptor beta chains from one sample, sequenced in a study of T cell repertoires in cytomegalovirus infection. In TCRdb, the reads were re-called with MiXCR into one record per CDR3 protein. Of about 180,000 distinct CDR3 sequences in the sample, roughly a sixth were seen once. The sequenced sample consisted of CD8+ T cells from PBMCs. The source is a human donor in good health (CMV status not recorded). Some clones in this sample may be carry-over from other donors' samples.

The rearrangement uses TRBV2 and TRBJ2-2, with 7 positions matching TRBD2. The V and J ends lost 4 bases and 4 bases, in that order; junction bases with no gene match: 6. The V gene's germline CDR1 is SNHLY and CDR2 FYNNEI. The CDR3 consists of 15 residues. Here the CDR3 DNA reads TGTGCCAGCAGTGGACCCAGCGGGGTCACCGGGGAGCTGTTTTTT. This gives the protein CASSGPSGVTGELFF.

Only a few counts were recorded for this clonotype. The chain carries TRBV7-9 and TRBJ2-7; 7 bases are a match to TRBD2. CDR3 length: 16 amino acids. Germline CDR1 reads SEHNR; CDR2 reads FQNEAQ (reference sequence). V was clipped by 5 bases and J by 2 bases; unmatched bases: 12. This chain's CDR3 is CASSPPPSRGAYEQYF. In DNA form, the CDR3 reads TGTGCCAGCAGCCCACCCCCTAGCCGGGGGGCCTACGAGCAGTACTTC.

This clonotype has a handful of counts. CDR3 sequence: CASSPTGWGSGNTIYF. CDR3 in DNA: TGTGCCAGCAGCCCGACAGGGTGGGGCTCTGGAAACACCATATATTTT. The V and J genes are TRBV13 and TRBJ1-3, with 7 bases matching TRBD1. Per germline, CDR1 PRHDT and CDR2 FYEKMQ (reference sequence). CDR3 length: 16 residues. Trimming removed 5 bases from V and 0 bases from J; junction bases left unmatched: 7. The full variable domain, completed using reference TRBV13 and TRBJ1-3, is AAGVIQSPRHLIKEKRETATLKCYPIPRHDTVYWYQQGPGQDPQFLISFYEKMQSDKGSIPDRFSAQQFSDYHSELNMSSLELGDSALYFCASSPTGWGSGNTIYFGEGSWLTVV.

This clonotype was found a few times. The chain carries TRBV9 and TRBJ1-1; D gene ambiguous. Trimming left V 3 bases short and J 0 bases short, with 9 bases between. This CDR3 contains 14 residues. Germline V CDR1 and CDR2: SGDLS, YYNGEE. The CDR3 here is CASSGGRLNTEAFF. The CDR3 region has the DNA TGTGCCAGCAGCGGAGGACGTTTGAACACTGAAGCTTTCTTT. Using reference TRBV9 and TRBJ1-1 for the parts outside the CDR3, the full variable domain is DSGVTQTPKHLITATGQRVTLRCSPRSGDLSVYWYQQSLDQGLQFLIQYYNGEERAKGNILERFSAQQFPDLHSELNLSSLELGDSALYFCASSGGRLNTEAFFGQGTRLTVV.

Only a few counts were recorded for this clonotype. J is TRBJ2-5 and V is TRBV7-9; D is unclear. CDR3 length: 14 residues. The germline V and J ends were trimmed by 5 bases and 5 bases, with 15 bases remaining between them. Germline CDR1 reads SEHNR; CDR2 reads FQNEAQ (reference sequence). The chain's CDR3 is CASSPRERRETQYF. The CDR3 DNA is TGTGCCAGCAGCCCCCGCGAGCGCCGCGAGACCCAGTACTTC.

This clonotype was detected only once. The chain links TRBV6-5 to TRBJ2-7; 9 bases agree with TRBD2. The CDR3 is 18 residues long. The junction had 10 bases not matched to a gene; V was cut back by 1 base and J by 0 bases. Per germline, CDR1 MNHEY and CDR2 SVGAGI. CDR3 sequence reads: CASSYWSSGGTSSYEQYF. For the CDR3, the DNA is TGTGCCAGCAGTTACTGGAGTAGCGGGGGCACTAGCTCCTACGAGCAGTACTTC.

This clonotype was observed a few times. The genes are TRBV12-5 and TRBJ2-2; D uncertain. The CDR3 is made up of 16 amino acids. Between the trimmed V and J ends, which lost 1 base and 3 bases, there was a span of 12 bases. Germline loops: CDR1 LGHNT, CDR2 FRNRAP. This chain's CDR3 is CASGLGPSVDTGELFF. The CDR3 DNA is TGTGCTAGTGGTTTGGGGCCGTCGGTGGACACCGGGGAGCTGTTTTTT.

This clonotype was found a few times. The rearrangement links TRBV25-1 to TRBJ2-5; 9 bases agree with TRBD2. Germline V gene data show CDR1 as MGHDK and CDR2 as SYGVNS. Losses at the gene ends were 5 bases for V and 4 bases for J; bases not matched to a gene: 5. The CDR3 has 14 amino acids. The CDR3 DNA reads as TGTGCCAGCAGTCCCAGCGGGGGGCGAGAGACCCAGTACTTC. This codes for CASSPSGGRETQYF.

This clonotype was seen just once. The chain links TRBV12-3 or TRBV12-4 to TRBJ2-7; D gene ambiguous. This CDR3 is built from 12 residues. V lost 3 bases and J 6 bases, leaving 9 bases between the germline ends. The CDR3 reads CASSLPQREQYF. In nucleotides, the CDR3 is TGTGCCAGCAGTTTGCCCCAACGCGAGCAGTACTTC.

The chain couples TRBV6-6 to TRBJ1-5; TRBD1 is a possible D gene (6 bases). The CDR3 length is 14 residues. CDR1 and CDR2 from the germline V gene are MNHNY and SVGAGI (reference sequence). Trimming cost V 9 bases and J 8 bases, with 20 bases left between them. The CDR3 loop reads CASDLDRRWKPQHF. The CDR3 DNA follows: TGTGCCAGTGACTTGGACAGACGCTGGAAGCCCCAGCATTTT.

The chain uses TRBV7-9 and TRBJ1-2; D is unresolved. The CDR3 spans 15 residues. Trimming took 4 bases from V and 6 from J, leaving 18 bases between them. CDR1 and CDR2 (germline): SEHNR, FQNEAQ (reference sequence). This CDR3 is CASSSPMPEEDGYTF. In DNA form, the CDR3 reads TGTGCCAGCAGCTCCCCTATGCCGGAGGAGGATGGCTACACCTTC.

This clonotype occurred a few times. The chain uses TRBV7-2 and TRBJ2-3; 11 bases agree with TRBD2. Looked up from germline, CDR1 is SGHTA and CDR2 is FQGNSA. CDR3 size: 16 residues. The V segment lost 4 bases and the J segment 2 bases; nucleotides outside the gene matches: 5. CDR3 loop: CASSSLAGGPTDTQYF. CDR3 bases: TGTGCCAGCAGCTCTCTAGCGGGGGGTCCCACAGATACGCAGTATTTT.

The chain recombines TRBV25-1 with TRBJ1-5; no reliable D call. The germline V and J ends were trimmed by 2 bases and 2 bases, with 4 bases remaining between them. Germline V lookup: CDR1 MGHDK, CDR2 SYGVNS. The CDR3 spans 13 residues. CDR3 DNA: TGTGCCAGCAGTGAAGGGGGCAATCAGCCCCAGCATTTT. The encoded protein is CASSEGGNQPQHF.

This clonotype was counted only a few times. The chain couples TRBV20-1 to TRBJ1-2; the D gene is possibly TRBD1 (5 bases). This CDR3 region has 16 residues. Trimming left V 6 bases short and J 7 bases short, with 27 bases between. Germline V CDR1 and CDR2: DFQATT, SNEGSKA (reference sequence). In DNA form, the CDR3 reads TGCAGTGCCCTATTAAGGACCGGGACCTTGACGGGTGGCTACACCTTC. Its protein is CSALLRTGTLTGGYTF.

This clonotype came up a few times. The chain couples TRBV7-8 to TRBJ1-1, with 10 bases aligning to TRBD1. From germline, CDR1 is SGHVS and CDR2 FQNEAQ. This CDR3 is built from 15 residues. The J segment lost 5 bases and the V segment lost 5 bases, leaving 8 bases of the junction unmatched. The CDR3 loop reads CASSITGTGATEAFF. DNA for the CDR3: TGTGCCAGCAGCATAACCGGGACAGGGGCGACTGAAGCTTTCTTT.

This clonotype occurred a few times. The CDR3 bases are TGTGCCAGCAGCTTAGGGGGGGGCTACTATAATTCACCCCTCCACTTT. Its translation is CASSLGGGYYNSPLHF. V is TRBV7-2 and J is TRBJ1-6, with a possible D match to TRBD1 (6 bases). The CDR3 contains 16 residues. Trimming cost V 1 base and J 3 bases, with 10 bases left between them. The germline gives CDR1 SGHTA, CDR2 FQGNSA.

This chain uses TRBV20-1 with TRBJ2-7; 8 bases are a match to TRBD1. The CDR3 is made up of 16 amino acids. From germline, CDR1 is DFQATT and CDR2 SNEGSKA (reference sequence). V trimming: 5 bases; J trimming: 7 bases; junction bases outside the gene matches: 19. The CDR3 loop is CSAPALGQGDLGEQYF. Here the CDR3 DNA reads TGCAGTGCTCCAGCCCTCGGACAGGGAGATTTGGGAGAGCAGTACTTC.

This rearrangement joins TRBV19 to TRBJ2-1, with TRBD1 as a possible D gene (6 bases). This CDR3 region has 15 residues. Germline V gene data show CDR1 as LNHDA and CDR2 as SQIVND (reference sequence). V was trimmed by 3 bases and J by 2 bases, leaving 11 bases between them. The CDR3 DNA follows: TGTGCCAGTAGTATTCAGGGGATTACCTACAATGAGCAGTTCTTC. It encodes CASSIQGITYNEQFF. The full variable domain, in which reference TRBV19 and TRBJ2-1 provide the parts outside the CDR3, is DGGITQSPKYLFRKEGQNVTLSCEQNLNHDAMYWYRQDPGQGLRLIYYSQIVNDFQKGDIAEGYSVSREKKESFPLTVTSAQKNPTAFYLCASSIQGITYNEQFFGPGTRLTVL.

The chain combines TRBV20-1 with TRBJ2-2, with TRBD1 matching 7 bases. CDR1 and CDR2 from the germline V gene are DFQATT and SNEGSKA (reference sequence). CDR3 size: 15 residues. V lost 6 bases, J lost 1 base, and 8 bases stayed unmatched. CDR3 DNA: TGCAGTGCACCTGACAGGGAAGAGAACACCGGGGAGCTGTTTTTT. It translates to CSAPDREENTGELFF.

This clonotype was detected only a few times. J is TRBJ1-2 and V is TRBV7-9, with TRBD1 identical over 10 bases. This CDR3 spans 19 amino acids. Trimming cost V 1 base and J 3 bases; bases outside gene matches: 14. The germline gives CDR1 SEHNR, CDR2 FQNEAQ (reference sequence). As DNA, the CDR3 is TGTGCCAGCAGCTTAGGGGGACAGGGGAGCCTATGGGAAGACTATGGCTACACCTTC. Protein product: CASSLGGQGSLWEDYGYTF.

The J gene is TRBJ2-7, the V gene TRBV7-9; 9 bases are shared with TRBD1. Germline values: CDR1 SEHNR, CDR2 FQNEAQ (reference sequence). The CDR3 extends over 15 amino acids. J was trimmed by 5 bases and V by 3 bases; bases with no gene match: 8. CDR3 sequence reads: CASSLPDRGRNEQYF. Here the CDR3 DNA reads TGTGCCAGCAGCTTGCCGGACAGGGGAAGGAACGAGCAGTACTTC.

V gene TRBV27 combines with J gene TRBJ2-3, with D perhaps TRBD1 (7 bases). The germline V gene has CDR1 MNHEY and CDR2 SMNVEV (reference sequence). V dropped 0 bases and J dropped 2 bases, with 15 bases sitting between them. The CDR3 extends over 17 amino acids. This chain's CDR3 is CASSLSVQGRFTDTQYF. CDR3 nucleotide sequence: TGTGCCAGCAGTTTATCAGTACAGGGGAGGTTCACAGATACGCAGTATTTT.

This rearrangement joins TRBV6-8 to TRBJ2-7; D unclear. The germline gives CDR1 MNHGY, CDR2 SAAAGT. CDR3 length: 11 amino acids. With 4 bases removed from V and 6 bases from J, the gap between germline ends came to 7 bases. The CDR3, as DNA: TGTGCCAGCAGTTTCCCGTCCGAGCAGTACTTC. Translated: CASSFPSEQYF.

This chain uses TRBV5-5 with TRBJ1-5, with TRBD1 as a possible D gene (5 bases). Deletions cut 4 bases from V and 4 bases from J, with 12 bases between. The CDR3 totals 14 residues. Per the germline V gene, CDR1 is SGHKS and CDR2 is YYEKEE (reference sequence). DNA of the CDR3: TGTGCCAGCAGCGTGGAGTGGGGGAATCAGCCCCAGCATTTT. It yields the protein CASSVEWGNQPQHF. Based on the CDR3 plus reference TRBV5-5 and TRBJ1-5, the full variable domain is DAGVTQSPTHLIKTRGQQVTLRCSPISGHKSVSWYQQVLGQGPQFIFQYYEKEERGRGNFPDRFSARQFPNYSSELNVNALLLGDSALYLCASSVEWGNQPQHFGDGTRLSIL.

The rearrangement joins TRBV7-6 to TRBJ2-1, with TRBD1 matching 7 bases. CDR1 and CDR2 from the germline V gene are SGHVS and FNYEAQ. Trimming took 6 bases from V and 5 from J; bases not matched to a gene: 13. The CDR3 is made up of 16 amino acids. Here the CDR3 reads CASSYRTGQSDNEQFF. Here the CDR3 DNA reads TGTGCCAGCAGTTACCGTACGGGACAGTCCGACAATGAGCAGTTCTTC.

This clonotype occurred a few times. The CDR3 here is CSVGAGQRHTDTQYF. CDR3 nucleotide sequence: TGCAGCGTTGGAGCGGGACAGCGACACACAGATACGCAGTATTTT. The gene calls are TRBV29-1 and TRBJ2-3; D is possibly TRBD1 or TRBD2 (7 bases each). This CDR3 contains 15 residues. With 4 bases removed from V and 2 bases from J, the gap between germline ends came to 16 bases. Germline V gene data show CDR1 as SQVTM and CDR2 as ANQGSEA.

The chain joins TRBV7-9 to TRBJ2-3; possibly TRBD1 or TRBD2 for D (5 bases each). The CDR3 consists of 13 residues. V was trimmed by 6 bases and J by 3 bases, leaving 10 bases between them. Looked up from germline, CDR1 is SEHNR and CDR2 is FQNEAQ (reference sequence). CDR3 residues: CASRLGTTDTQYF. CDR3 sequence (DNA): TGTGCCAGCAGACTCGGGACGACAGATACGCAGTATTTT.

The gene calls are TRBV2 and TRBJ2-7, with D possibly being TRBD1 (5 bases). The ends were cut back, 0 bases at V and 4 bases at J, with 10 bases in the middle. Germline V CDR1 and CDR2: SNHLY, FYNNEI. This CDR3 region has 14 residues. The CDR3, as DNA: TGTGCCAGCAGTGAAGCCGCAGGGCGATACGAGCAGTACTTC. This codes for CASSEAAGRYEQYF.

The V call is TRBV29-1, the J call TRBJ2-5, with D possibly being TRBD1 or TRBD2 (5 bases each). From germline, CDR1 is SQVTM and CDR2 ANQGSEA. The CDR3 runs 15 residues. V shed 4 bases and J shed 4 bases, with 19 bases lying between them. CDR3 coding DNA: TGCAGCGTTGGGCGCCTGGGGACCCTAAGAGAGACCCAGTACTTC. Translating gives CSVGRLGTLRETQYF. Using reference TRBV29-1 and TRBJ2-5 for the parts outside the CDR3, the full variable domain is SAVISQKPSRDICQRGTSLTIQCQVDSQVTMMFWYRQQPGQSLTLIATANQGSEATYESGFVIDKFPISRPNLTFSTLTVSNMSPEDSSIYLCSVGRLGTLRETQYFGPGTRLLVL.

This clonotype was seen more than once but under ten times. The CDR3 spells CASSPAPVELFF. In DNA, the CDR3 is TGTGCCAGCAGTCCCGCCCCGGTGGAACTGTTTTTT. V is TRBV12-3 or TRBV12-4 and J is TRBJ1-4; no reliable D call. The length of the CDR3 is 12 residues. V dropped 5 bases and J dropped 12 bases, with 13 bases sitting between them.